This T cell receptor (beta chain) was sequenced during a study of CD8 T cells in Susac syndrome. Roughly 0.45 to 1 ug RNA was reverse transcribed with random hexamers. MiXCR, applied by TCRdb to the immunoSEQ multiplex PCR reads, yields one record per CDR3 protein. Here the sample spans about 160,000 distinct CDR3 sequences, roughly 95% being singletons. J gave up 3 bases and V 2 bases, and 5 bases lay outside the gene matches. Germline V CDR1 and CDR2: GTSNPN, SVGIG (reference sequence). This CDR3 comprises 15 residues. This sequence was found in a human donor with Susac syndrome. The sequencing sample was made of CD4+ T cells from PBMCs. The chain couples TRBV30 to TRBJ2-7, with TRBD2 matching over 12 bases. The CDR3 DNA is TGTGCCTGGAGTCGCCTAGCGGGAGGGGGCTACGAGCAGTACTTC. This codes for CAWSRLAGGGYEQYF.